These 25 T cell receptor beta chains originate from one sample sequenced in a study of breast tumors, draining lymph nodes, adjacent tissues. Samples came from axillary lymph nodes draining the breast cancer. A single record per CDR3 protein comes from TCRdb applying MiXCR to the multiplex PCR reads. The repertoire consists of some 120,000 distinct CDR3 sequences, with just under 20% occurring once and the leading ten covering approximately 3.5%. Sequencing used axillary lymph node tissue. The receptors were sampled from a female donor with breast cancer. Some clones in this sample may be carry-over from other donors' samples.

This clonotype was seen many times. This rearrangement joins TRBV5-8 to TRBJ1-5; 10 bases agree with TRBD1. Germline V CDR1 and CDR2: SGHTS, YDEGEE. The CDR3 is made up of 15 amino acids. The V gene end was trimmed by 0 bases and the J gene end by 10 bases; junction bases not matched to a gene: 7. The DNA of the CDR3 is TGTGCCAGCAGCTTGGTGGGACAGGGGATCCGACCCCAGCATTTT. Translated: CASSLVGQGIRPQHF. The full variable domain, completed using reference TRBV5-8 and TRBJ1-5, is EAGVTQSPTHLIKTRGQQATLRCSPISGHTSVYWYQQALGLGLQFLLWYDEGEERNRGNFPPRFSGRQFPNYSSELNVNALELEDSALYLCASSLVGQGIRPQHFGDGTRLSIL.

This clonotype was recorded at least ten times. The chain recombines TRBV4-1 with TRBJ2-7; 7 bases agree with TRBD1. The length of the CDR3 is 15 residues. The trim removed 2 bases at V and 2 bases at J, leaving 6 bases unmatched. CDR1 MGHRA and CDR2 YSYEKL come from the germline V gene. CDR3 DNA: TGCGCCAGCAGCCAAAACCGGGACAGCCCCTACGAGCAGTACTTC. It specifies CASSQNRDSPYEQYF.

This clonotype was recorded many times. The CDR3, as DNA: TGTGCCAGTAGTATCACCCCCAACACGGGCACAGATACGCAGTATTTT. Translation: CASSITPNTGTDTQYF. The V call is TRBV19, the J call TRBJ2-3; D unresolved. Trimming cost V 3 bases and J 1 base, with 14 bases left between them. CDR1 and CDR2 (germline): LNHDA, SQIVND (reference sequence). The CDR3 has 16 amino acids. Based on the CDR3 plus reference TRBV19 and TRBJ2-3, the full variable domain is DGGITQSPKYLFRKEGQNVTLSCEQNLNHDAMYWYRQDPGQGLRLIYYSQIVNDFQKGDIAEGYSVSREKKESFPLTVTSAQKNPTAFYLCASSITPNTGTDTQYFGPGTRLTVL.

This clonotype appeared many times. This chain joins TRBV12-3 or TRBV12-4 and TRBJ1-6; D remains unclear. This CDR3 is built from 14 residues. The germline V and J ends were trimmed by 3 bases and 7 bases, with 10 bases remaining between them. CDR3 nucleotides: TGTGCCAGCAGTTTGGCGATGGGGAATTCACCCCTCCACTTT. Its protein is CASSLAMGNSPLHF.

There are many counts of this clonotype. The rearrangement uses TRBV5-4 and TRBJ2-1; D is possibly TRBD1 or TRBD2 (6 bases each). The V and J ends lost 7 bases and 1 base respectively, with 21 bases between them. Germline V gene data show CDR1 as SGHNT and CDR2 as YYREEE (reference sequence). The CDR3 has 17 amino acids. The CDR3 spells CASSPRGGTSSYNEQFF. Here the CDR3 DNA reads TGTGCCAGCTCCCCCAGAGGCGGGACATCGTCCTACAATGAGCAGTTCTTC.

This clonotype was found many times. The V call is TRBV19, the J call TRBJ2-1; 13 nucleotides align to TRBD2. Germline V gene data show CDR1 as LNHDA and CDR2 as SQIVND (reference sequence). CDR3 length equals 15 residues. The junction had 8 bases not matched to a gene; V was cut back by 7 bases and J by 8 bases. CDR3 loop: CASKTGLAGIYEQFF. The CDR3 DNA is TGTGCCAGTAAAACGGGACTAGCGGGAATCTATGAGCAGTTCTTC.

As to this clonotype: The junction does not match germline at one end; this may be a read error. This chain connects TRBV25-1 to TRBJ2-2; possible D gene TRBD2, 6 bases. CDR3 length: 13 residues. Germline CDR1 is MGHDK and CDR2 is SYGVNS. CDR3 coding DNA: TGTGCCAGCAGTGATGCGGGATCCGGGGAGCGGTTTTTT. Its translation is CASSDAGSGERFF.

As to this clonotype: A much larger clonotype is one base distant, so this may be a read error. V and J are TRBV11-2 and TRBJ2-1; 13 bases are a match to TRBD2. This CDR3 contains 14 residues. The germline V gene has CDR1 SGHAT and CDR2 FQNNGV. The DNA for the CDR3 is TGTGCCAGCAGCGCACTAGCGGGGGGGGGTGAGCAGCTCTTC. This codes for CASSALAGGGEQLF.

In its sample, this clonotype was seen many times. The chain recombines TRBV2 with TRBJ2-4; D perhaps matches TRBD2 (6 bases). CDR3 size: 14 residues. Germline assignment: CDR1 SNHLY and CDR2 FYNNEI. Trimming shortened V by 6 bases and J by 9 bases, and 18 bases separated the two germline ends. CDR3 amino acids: CASSLMEGLSIQYF. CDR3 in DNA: TGTGCCAGCAGCCTGATGGAGGGGTTGAGCATTCAGTACTTC. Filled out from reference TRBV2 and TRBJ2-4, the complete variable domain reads EPEVTQTPSHQVTQMGQEVILRCVPISNHLYFYWYRQILGQKVEFLVSFYNNEISEKSEIFDDQFSVERPDGSNFTLKIRSTKLEDSAMYFCASSLMEGLSIQYFGAGTRLSVL.

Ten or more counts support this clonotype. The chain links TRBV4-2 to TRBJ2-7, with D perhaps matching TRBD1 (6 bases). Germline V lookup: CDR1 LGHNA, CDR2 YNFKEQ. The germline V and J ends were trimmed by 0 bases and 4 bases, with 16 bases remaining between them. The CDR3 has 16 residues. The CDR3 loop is CASSQEFSQGKYEQYF. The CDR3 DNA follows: TGTGCCAGCAGCCAAGAATTCAGTCAGGGGAAATACGAGCAGTACTTC.

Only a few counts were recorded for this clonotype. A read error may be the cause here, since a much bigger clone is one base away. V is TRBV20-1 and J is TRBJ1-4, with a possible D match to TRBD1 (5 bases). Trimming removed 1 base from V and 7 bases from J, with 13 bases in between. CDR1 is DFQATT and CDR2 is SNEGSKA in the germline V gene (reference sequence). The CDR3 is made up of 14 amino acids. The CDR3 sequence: CSARGGRNFEKLFF. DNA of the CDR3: TGCAGTGCTAGAGGGGGGAGGAATTTTGAAAAACTGTTTTTT.

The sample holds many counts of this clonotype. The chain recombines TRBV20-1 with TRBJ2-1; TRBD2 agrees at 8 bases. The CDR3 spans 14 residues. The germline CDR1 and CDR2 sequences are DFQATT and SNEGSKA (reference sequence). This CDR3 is CSPNPSGSGDEQFF. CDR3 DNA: TGCAGCCCAAACCCAAGCGGGAGTGGCGATGAGCAGTTCTTC.

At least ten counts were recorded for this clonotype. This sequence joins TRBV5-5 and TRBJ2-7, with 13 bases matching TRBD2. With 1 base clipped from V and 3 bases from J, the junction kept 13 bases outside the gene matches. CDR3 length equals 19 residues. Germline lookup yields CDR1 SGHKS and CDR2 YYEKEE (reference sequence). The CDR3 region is CASSLRGLAGAQGLYEQYF. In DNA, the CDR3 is TGTGCCAGCAGCTTGCGCGGACTAGCGGGAGCTCAGGGCCTCTACGAGCAGTACTTC.

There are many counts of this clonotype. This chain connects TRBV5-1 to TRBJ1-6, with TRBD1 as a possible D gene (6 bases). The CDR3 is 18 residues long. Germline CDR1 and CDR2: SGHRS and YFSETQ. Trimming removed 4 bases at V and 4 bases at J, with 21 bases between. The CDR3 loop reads CASSPSPTGRDYNSPLHF. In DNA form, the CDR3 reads TGCGCCAGCAGCCCCTCACCTACAGGGAGAGATTATAATTCACCCCTCCACTTT.

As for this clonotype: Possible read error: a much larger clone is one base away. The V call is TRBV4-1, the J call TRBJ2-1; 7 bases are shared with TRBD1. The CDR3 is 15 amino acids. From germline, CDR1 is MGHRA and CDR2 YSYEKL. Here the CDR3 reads CASSHGTVDYNEQSF. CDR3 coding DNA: TGCGCCAGCAGCCACGGGACAGTCGATTACAATGAGCAGTCCTTC.

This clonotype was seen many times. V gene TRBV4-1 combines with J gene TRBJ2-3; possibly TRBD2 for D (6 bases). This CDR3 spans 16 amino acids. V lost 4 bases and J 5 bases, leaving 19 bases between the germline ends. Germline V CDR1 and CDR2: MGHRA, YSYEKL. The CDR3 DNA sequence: TGCGCCAGCAGCCTGTCGGTCCGGTTGGGGGGAGATACGCAGTATTTT. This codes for CASSLSVRLGGDTQYF.

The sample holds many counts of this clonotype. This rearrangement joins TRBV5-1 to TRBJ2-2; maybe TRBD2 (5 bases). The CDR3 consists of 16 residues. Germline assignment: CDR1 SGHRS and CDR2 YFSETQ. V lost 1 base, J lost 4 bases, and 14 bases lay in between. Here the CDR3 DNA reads TGCGCCAGCAGCTTGTTGGGAGCAGACGGCACCGGGGAGCTGTTTTTT. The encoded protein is CASSLLGADGTGELFF.

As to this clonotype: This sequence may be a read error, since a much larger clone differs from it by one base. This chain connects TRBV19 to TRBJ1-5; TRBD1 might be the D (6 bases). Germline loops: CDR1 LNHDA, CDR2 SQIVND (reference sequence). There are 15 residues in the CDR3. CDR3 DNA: TGTGCCAGTAGTATCCGTCGAGGGGGAAATCAGCCCCAGCGTTTT. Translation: CASSIRRGGNQPQRF.

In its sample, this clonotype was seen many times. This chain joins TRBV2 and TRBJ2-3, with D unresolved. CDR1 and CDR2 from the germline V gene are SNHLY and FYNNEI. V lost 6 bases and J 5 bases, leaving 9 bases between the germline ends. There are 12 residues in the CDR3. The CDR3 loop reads CASRETQDTQYF. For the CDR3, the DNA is TGTGCCAGCAGAGAAACCCAAGATACGCAGTATTTT.

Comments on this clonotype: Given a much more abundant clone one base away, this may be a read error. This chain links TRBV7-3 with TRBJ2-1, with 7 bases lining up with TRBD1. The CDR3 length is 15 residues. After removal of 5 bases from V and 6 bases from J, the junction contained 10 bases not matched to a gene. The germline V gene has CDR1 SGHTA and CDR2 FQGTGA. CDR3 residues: CASSKTGSACNEQFF. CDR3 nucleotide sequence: TGTGCCAGCAGCAAGACAGGGTCCGCCTGCAATGAGCAGTTCTTC.

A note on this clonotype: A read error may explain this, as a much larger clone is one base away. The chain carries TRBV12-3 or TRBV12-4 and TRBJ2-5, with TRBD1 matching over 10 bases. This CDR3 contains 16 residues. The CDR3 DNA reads TGTGCCGGCAGTGACAGGGGGCAGCTTCTCGAAGAGACCCAGTACTTC. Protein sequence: CAGSDRGQLLEETQYF.

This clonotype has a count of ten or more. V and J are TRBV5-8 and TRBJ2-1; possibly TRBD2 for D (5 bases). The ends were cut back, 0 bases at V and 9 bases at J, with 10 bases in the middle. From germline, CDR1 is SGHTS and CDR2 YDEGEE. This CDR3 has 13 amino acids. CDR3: CASSLEVGVEQFF. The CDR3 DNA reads TGTGCCAGCAGCTTGGAGGTCGGGGTTGAGCAGTTCTTC.

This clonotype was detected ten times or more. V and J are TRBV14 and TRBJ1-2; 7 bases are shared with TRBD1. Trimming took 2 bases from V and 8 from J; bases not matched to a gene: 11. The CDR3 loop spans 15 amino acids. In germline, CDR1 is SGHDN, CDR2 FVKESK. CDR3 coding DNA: TGTGCCAGCAGCCAACACATAAACAGGGGTTACGGCTACACCTTC. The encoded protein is CASSQHINRGYGYTF.

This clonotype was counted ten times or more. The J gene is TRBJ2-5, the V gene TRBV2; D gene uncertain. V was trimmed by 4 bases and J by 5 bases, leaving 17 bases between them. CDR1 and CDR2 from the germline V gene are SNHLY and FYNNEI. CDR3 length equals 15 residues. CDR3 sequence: CASSAYIGFAETQYF. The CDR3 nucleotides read TGTGCCAGCAGTGCATATATCGGATTCGCGGAGACCCAGTACTTC.

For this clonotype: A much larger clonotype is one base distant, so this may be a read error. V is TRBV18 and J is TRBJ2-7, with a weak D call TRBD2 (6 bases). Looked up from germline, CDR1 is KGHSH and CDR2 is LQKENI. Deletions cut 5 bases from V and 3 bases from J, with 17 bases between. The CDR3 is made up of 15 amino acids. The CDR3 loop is CASSSASDPHYEQYF. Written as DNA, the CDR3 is TGTGCCAGCTCATCAGCTAGCGACCCTCACTACGAGCAGTACTTC. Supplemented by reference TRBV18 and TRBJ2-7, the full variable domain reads NAGVMQNPRHLVRRRGQEARLRCSPMKGHSHVYWYRQLPEEGLKFMVYLQKENIIDESGMPKERFSAEFPKEGPSILRIQQVVRGDSAAYFCASSSASDPHYEQYFGPGTRLTVT.